Listed here are 23 T cell receptor beta chains from one sample, sequenced in a study of cytomegalovirus exposure and HLA in healthy donors. Primers included in the PCR were 60 Vbeta and 13 Jbeta primers. Profiling relied on immunoSEQ multiplex PCR, and the TCRdb table lists in-frame clones only, not all of them. The data contain some 63,000 clones, around 80% of them singletons. Sequencing was done on a sample of PBMCs. These receptors all come from a woman aged 40 to 55 in good health and CMV-seronegative.

In the case of this clone: Germline and junction disagree at one end, which may indicate a read error. Distinct nucleotide sequences in the sample also encode this CDR3. The CDR3 here is CASSPGPSGSREQFF. CDR3 sequence (DNA): TGCGCCAGCAGCCCGGGCCCTAGCGGGAGTCGGGAGCAATTCTTC. The V call is TRBV5-1, the J call TRBJ2-1; 10 bases are a match to TRBD2. CDR1 is SGHRS and CDR2 is YFSETQ in the germline V gene. The CDR3 runs 15 residues.

The genes are TRBV7-3 and TRBJ2-7; 9 bases line up with TRBD1. V trimming: 2 bases; J trimming: 5 bases; junction bases outside the gene matches: 4. CDR3 length: 14 amino acids. Per germline, CDR1 SGHTA and CDR2 FQGTGA. The CDR3 DNA reads as TGTGCCAGCAGCTTAGACAGGGGGGTCCACGAGCAGTACTTC. Its translation is CASSLDRGVHEQYF.

In its sample, this clone was seen a few times. The chain carries TRBV7-8 and TRBJ1-3; 7 bases are shared with TRBD1. This CDR3 comprises 14 residues. The trim removed 1 base at V and 3 bases at J, leaving 0 bases unmatched. Per germline, CDR1 SGHVS and CDR2 FQNEAQ. CDR3 in amino acids: CASSLGTGGNTIYF. The CDR3 nucleotides read TGTGCCAGCAGCTTAGGGACAGGTGGAAACACCATATATTTT. Combining the CDR3 with reference TRBV7-8 and TRBJ1-3 gives the whole variable domain GAGVSQSPRYKVAKRGQDVALRCDPISGHVSLFWYQQALGQGPEFLTYFQNEAQLDKSGLPSDRFFAERPEGSVSTLKIQRTQQEDSAVYLCASSLGTGGNTIYFGEGSWLTVV.

The chain links TRBV10-1 to TRBJ2-3; TRBD2 agrees at 13 bases. V dropped 5 bases and J dropped 3; count of bases not matched to a gene: 8. Germline lookup yields CDR1 WNHNN and CDR2 SYGVQD (reference sequence). CDR3 length: 17 amino acids. The CDR3 protein is CASSKLAGGRRTDTQYF. The CDR3 DNA sequence: TGCGCCAGCAGTAAACTAGCGGGAGGGCGGAGGACAGATACGCAGTATTTT.

The V call is TRBV11-2, the J call TRBJ2-3, with 8 bases that match TRBD2. The V segment lost 5 bases and the J segment 0 bases; nucleotides outside the gene matches: 4. This CDR3 is 15 amino acids long. Germline V CDR1 and CDR2: SGHAT, FQNNGV. The CDR3 coding sequence is TGTGCCAGCAGCAGACTAGCGACAAGCACAGATACGCAGTATTTT. This translates into CASSRLATSTDTQYF.

This clone was observed a single time. The chain is built from TRBV7-3 and TRBJ2-1; 8 positions agree with TRBD2. V shed 4 bases, J shed 5 bases, and the junction held 7 bases outside the gene matches. The germline CDR1 and CDR2 sequences are SGHTA and FQGTGA. CDR3 length: 15 amino acids. CDR3 DNA: TGTGCCAGCAGCTCTCTGACTAGCGCTAACAATGAGCAGTTCTTC. The encoded protein is CASSSLTSANNEQFF.

Only one count was recorded for this clone. J is TRBJ2-2 and V is TRBV7-3; 12 bases match TRBD2. CDR3 length: 17 amino acids. V shed 3 bases and J 5 bases; nucleotides not matched to a gene: 7. Per germline, CDR1 SGHTA and CDR2 FQGTGA. The CDR3 sequence is CASSFGTSGLSTGELFF. CDR3 DNA: TGTGCCAGCAGCTTCGGGACTAGCGGGCTCTCTACCGGGGAGCTGTTTTTT.

J is TRBJ1-3 and V is TRBV30; TRBD1 might be the D (5 bases). Germline V CDR1 and CDR2: GTSNPN, SVGIG (reference sequence). Trimming stripped 4 bases from V and 2 bases from J, with 18 bases between. The CDR3 is 16 amino acids. In nucleotides, the CDR3 is TGTGCCTGGATTAAGGCAGGGTTGAGCGCTGGAAACACCATATATTTT. It translates to CAWIKAGLSAGNTIYF.

V is TRBV7-6 and J is TRBJ2-7, with 7 bases lining up with TRBD2. The germline V gene has CDR1 SGHVS and CDR2 FNYEAQ. Trimming cost V 5 bases and J 0 bases; bases outside gene matches: 7. The CDR3 has 15 residues. CDR3 nucleotide sequence: TGTGCCAGCAGCCAAGGGACTAAGAGCTCCTACGAGCAGTACTTC. Translation gives CASSQGTKSSYEQYF.

This chain connects TRBV5-1 to TRBJ2-1; weak D call: TRBD1 (6 bases). Germline V gene data show CDR1 as SGHRS and CDR2 as YFSETQ. The CDR3 length is 14 residues. V was trimmed by 0 bases and J by 8 bases, leaving 12 bases between them. The CDR3 DNA reads as TGCGCCAGCAGCTTGGGCCAGGGGAGCCATGAGCAGTTCTTC. It codes for CASSLGQGSHEQFF.

CDR3 DNA sequence: TGTGCCAGCAGTTGGGCAGGGATGTATAATTCACCCCTCCACTTT. Protein: CASSWAGMYNSPLHF. J is TRBJ1-6 and V is TRBV27, with D tentatively TRBD1 (5 bases). Trimming shortened V by 4 bases and J by 4 bases, and 11 bases separated the two germline ends. The CDR3 runs 15 residues. In germline, CDR1 is MNHEY, CDR2 SMNVEV (reference sequence).

This clone turned up a few times. A junction end diverges from the germline sequence, so it may reflect a read error. The chain links TRBV7-7 to TRBJ2-2, with TRBD2 matching 13 bases. The germline V gene has CDR1 SSHAT and CDR2 FNYEAQ (reference sequence). The CDR3 runs 15 residues. CDR3 protein: CASSSGLAGSGELFF. For the CDR3, the DNA is TGTGCTAGCAGCTCGGGACTAGCGGGATCCGGGGAGCTGTTTTTT.

J is TRBJ2-7 and V is TRBV6-5, with 8 positions matching TRBD2. CDR3 size: 15 residues. Per the germline V gene, CDR1 is MNHEY and CDR2 is SVGAGI. The ends lost 3 bases at V and 3 bases at J; junction bases unmatched: 7. CDR3 amino acids: CASSYRTSSGYEQYF. DNA of the CDR3: TGTGCCAGCAGTTATCGGACTAGCTCCGGCTACGAGCAGTACTTC.

The chain links TRBV9 to TRBJ2-7, with 7 bases identical to TRBD1. Germline CDR1 reads SGDLS; CDR2 reads YYNGEE. J gave up 0 bases and V 3 bases, and 6 bases lay outside the gene matches. The CDR3 contains 15 residues. The CDR3 protein is CASSDEGASSYEQYF. DNA for the CDR3: TGTGCCAGCAGCGATGAGGGGGCGAGCTCCTACGAGCAGTACTTC. The complete variable domain, with remaining parts taken from reference TRBV9 and TRBJ2-7, reads DSGVTQTPKHLITATGQRVTLRCSPRSGDLSVYWYQQSLDQGLQFLIQYYNGEERAKGNILERFSAQQFPDLHSELNLSSLELGDSALYFCASSDEGASSYEQYFGPGTRLTVT.

This chain connects TRBV29-1 to TRBJ2-1; D gene uncertain. The CDR3 runs 13 residues. Germline values: CDR1 SQVTM, CDR2 ANQGSEA. V lost 0 bases to trimming and J lost 4 bases, with 7 bases between them. The DNA of the CDR3 is TGCAGCGTTGAAGACAGACTTTACAATGAGCAGTTCTTC. Encoded protein: CSVEDRLYNEQFF.

The rearrangement joins TRBV28 to TRBJ2-1; no clear D. CDR3 length: 16 residues. Germline CDR1 reads MDHEN; CDR2 reads SYDVKM. The V end lost 4 bases, the J end lost 6 bases, and 19 bases lay between the germline ends. CDR3 nucleotides: TGTGCCAGCAGTTCACTATTGGGTGCCAGAAGCAATGAGCAGTTCTTC. Encoded protein: CASSSLLGARSNEQFF.

This CDR3 reads CASSGTGVYSTDTQYF. The CDR3 DNA reads TGTGCCAGCAGCGGGACTGGGGTTTATAGCACAGATACGCAGTATTTT. The chain uses TRBV7-9 and TRBJ2-3, with D possibly being TRBD2 (6 bases). The CDR3 has 16 residues. The germline gives CDR1 SEHNR, CDR2 FQNEAQ (reference sequence). V was trimmed by 5 bases and J by 0 bases, leaving 15 bases between them.

This chain connects TRBV28 to TRBJ1-4; no clear D gene. Trimming cost V 2 bases and J 11 bases, with 6 bases left between them. The CDR3 is made up of 11 amino acids. Germline V gene sequence: CDR1 MDHEN, CDR2 SYDVKM. CDR3 loop: CASSLRTKLFF. Here the CDR3 DNA reads TGTGCCAGCAGTTTACGGACTAAACTGTTTTTT.

The V call is TRBV4-1, the J call TRBJ1-4, with D perhaps TRBD1 (5 bases). Germline V gene lookup returns CDR1 MGHRA and CDR2 YSYEKL. The CDR3 runs 17 residues. V lost 0 bases and J lost 7, with 18 bases in between. The CDR3 DNA sequence: TGCGCCAGCAGCCAAGAGGCGCAAGGCCAGGGAGGTGAAAAACTGTTTTTT. Translating gives CASSQEAQGQGGEKLFF.

The chain uses TRBV30 and TRBJ1-1; maybe TRBD1 (5 bases). Per the germline V gene, CDR1 is GTSNPN and CDR2 is SVGIG (reference sequence). Trimming removed 0 bases from V and 4 bases from J, with 9 bases in between. The CDR3 sequence is 13 residues long. CDR3 protein: CAWSVGVGTEAFF. CDR3 in DNA: TGTGCCTGGAGTGTAGGGGTGGGCACTGAAGCTTTCTTT.

V and J are TRBV28 and TRBJ2-5; TRBD2 matches 11 bases. The CDR3 has 13 residues. The germline CDR1 and CDR2 sequences are MDHEN and SYDVKM. After removal of 10 bases from V and 1 base from J, the junction contained 2 bases not matched to a gene. The CDR3, as DNA: TGTGCCATCGGGACTAGCGGCCAAGAGACCCAGTACTTC. Translated, it gives CAIGTSGQETQYF.

This chain connects TRBV5-1 to TRBJ2-1, with D perhaps TRBD1 (6 bases). This CDR3 spans 14 amino acids. Trimming left V 0 bases short and J 6 bases short, with 10 bases between. Per the germline V gene, CDR1 is SGHRS and CDR2 is YFSETQ. The CDR3 loop reads CASSLVGAGNEQFF. CDR3 DNA: TGCGCCAGCAGCTTGGTGGGGGCGGGCAATGAGCAGTTCTTC. Together with reference TRBV5-1 and TRBJ2-1, the CDR3 gives the full variable domain: KAGVTQTPRYLIKTRGQQVTLSCSPISGHRSVSWYQQTPGQGLQFLFEYFSETQRNKGNFPGRFSGRQFSNSRSEMNVSTLELGDSALYLCASSLVGAGNEQFFGPGTRLTVL.

The chain joins TRBV7-3 to TRBJ1-1; D possibly corresponds to TRBD1 (6 bases). Germline V gene sequence: CDR1 SGHTA, CDR2 FQGTGA. V lost 6 bases and J 5 bases, leaving 16 bases between the germline ends. The CDR3 sequence is 14 residues long. The CDR3 DNA follows: TGTGCCAGCAGATCAGGGGCGGTTTGGACTGAAGCTTTCTTT. It translates to CASRSGAVWTEAFF.